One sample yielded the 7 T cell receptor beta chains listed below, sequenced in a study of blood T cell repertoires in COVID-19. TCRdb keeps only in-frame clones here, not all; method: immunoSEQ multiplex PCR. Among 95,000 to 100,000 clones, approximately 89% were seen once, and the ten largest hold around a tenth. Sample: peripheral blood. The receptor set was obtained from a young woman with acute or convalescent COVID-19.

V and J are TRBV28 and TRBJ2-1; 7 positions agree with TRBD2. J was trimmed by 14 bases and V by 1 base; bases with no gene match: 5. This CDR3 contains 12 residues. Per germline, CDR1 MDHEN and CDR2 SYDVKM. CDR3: CASSLLTSPEFF. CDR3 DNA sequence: TGTGCCAGCAGTTTATTGACTAGCCCTGAGTTCTTC.

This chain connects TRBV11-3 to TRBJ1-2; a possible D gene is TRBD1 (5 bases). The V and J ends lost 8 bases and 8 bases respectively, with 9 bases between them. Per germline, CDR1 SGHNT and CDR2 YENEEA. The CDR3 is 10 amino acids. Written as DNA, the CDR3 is TGTGCCAGCGGGGCTGGAGGCTACACCTTC. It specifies CASGAGGYTF.

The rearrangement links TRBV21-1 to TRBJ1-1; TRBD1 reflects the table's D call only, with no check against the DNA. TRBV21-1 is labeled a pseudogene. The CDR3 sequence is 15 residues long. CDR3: CASSKRTGRNTEAFF. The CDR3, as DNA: TGTGCCAGCAGCAAACGGACAGGGCGAAACACTGAAGCTTTCTTT.

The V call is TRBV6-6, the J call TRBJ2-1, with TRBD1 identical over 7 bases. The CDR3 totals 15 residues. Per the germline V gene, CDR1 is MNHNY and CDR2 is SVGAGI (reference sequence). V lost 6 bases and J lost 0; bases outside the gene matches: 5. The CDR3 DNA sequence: TGTGCCAGCAGGGACCGGGACAGCTCCTACAATGAGCAGTTCTTC. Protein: CASRDRDSSYNEQFF.

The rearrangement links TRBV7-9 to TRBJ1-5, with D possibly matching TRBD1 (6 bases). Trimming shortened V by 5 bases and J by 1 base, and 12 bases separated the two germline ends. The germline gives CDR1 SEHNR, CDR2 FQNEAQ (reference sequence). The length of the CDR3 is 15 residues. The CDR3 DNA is TGTGCCAGCAGCGCGAGCGGACAGAGCAATCAGCCCCAGCATTTT. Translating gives CASSASGQSNQPQHF.

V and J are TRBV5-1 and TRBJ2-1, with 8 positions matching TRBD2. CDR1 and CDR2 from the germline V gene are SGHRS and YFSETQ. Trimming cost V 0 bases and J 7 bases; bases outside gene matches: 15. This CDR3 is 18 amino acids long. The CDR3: CASSLEPSGGGSWNEQFF. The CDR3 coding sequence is TGCGCCAGCAGCTTGGAGCCCAGCGGGGGAGGGTCGTGGAATGAGCAGTTCTTC.

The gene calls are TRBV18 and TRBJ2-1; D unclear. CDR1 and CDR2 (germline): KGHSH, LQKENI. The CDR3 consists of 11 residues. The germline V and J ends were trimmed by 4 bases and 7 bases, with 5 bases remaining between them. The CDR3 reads CASSLQNEQFF. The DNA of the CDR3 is TGTGCCAGCTCACTTCAAAATGAGCAGTTCTTC.